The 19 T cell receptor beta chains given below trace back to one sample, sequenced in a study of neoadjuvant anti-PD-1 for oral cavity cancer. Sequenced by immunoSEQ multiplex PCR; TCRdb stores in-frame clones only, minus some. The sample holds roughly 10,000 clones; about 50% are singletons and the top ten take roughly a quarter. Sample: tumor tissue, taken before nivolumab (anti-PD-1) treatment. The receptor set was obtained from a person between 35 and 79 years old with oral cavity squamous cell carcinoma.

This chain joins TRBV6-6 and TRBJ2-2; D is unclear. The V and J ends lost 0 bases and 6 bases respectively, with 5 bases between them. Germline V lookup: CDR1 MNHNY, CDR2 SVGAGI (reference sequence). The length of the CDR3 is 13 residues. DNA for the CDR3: TGTGCCAGCAGTTACTCGATGGCCGGGGAGCTGTTTTTT. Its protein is CASSYSMAGELFF.

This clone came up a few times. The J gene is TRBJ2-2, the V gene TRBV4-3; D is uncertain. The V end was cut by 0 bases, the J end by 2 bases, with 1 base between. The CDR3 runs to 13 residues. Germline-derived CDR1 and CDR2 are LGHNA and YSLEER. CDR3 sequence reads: CASSQDNTGELFF. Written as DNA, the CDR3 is TGCGCCAGCAGCCAAGATAACACCGGGGAGCTGTTTTTT.

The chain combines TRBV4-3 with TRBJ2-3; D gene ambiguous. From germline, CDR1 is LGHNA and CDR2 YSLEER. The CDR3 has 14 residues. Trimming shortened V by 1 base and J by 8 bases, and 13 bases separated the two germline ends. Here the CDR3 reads CASSQASYAITQYF. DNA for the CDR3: TGCGCCAGCAGCCAAGCGAGTTATGCTATTACGCAGTATTTT.

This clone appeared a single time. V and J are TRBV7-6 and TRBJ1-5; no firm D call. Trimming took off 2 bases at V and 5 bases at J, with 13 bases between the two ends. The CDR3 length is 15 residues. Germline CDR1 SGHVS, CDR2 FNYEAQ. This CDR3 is CASSLFPNNDQPQHF. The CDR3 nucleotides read TGTGCCAGCAGCTTATTTCCAAATAACGATCAGCCCCAGCATTTT.

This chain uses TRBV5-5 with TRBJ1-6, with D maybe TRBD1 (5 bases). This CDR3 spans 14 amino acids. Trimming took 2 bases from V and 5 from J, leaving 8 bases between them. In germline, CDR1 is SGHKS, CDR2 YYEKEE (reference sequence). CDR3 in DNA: TGTGCCAGCAGCTTTCTGGGGGATAATTCACCCCTCCACTTT. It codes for CASSFLGDNSPLHF. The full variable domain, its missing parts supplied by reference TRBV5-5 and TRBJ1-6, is DAGVTQSPTHLIKTRGQQVTLRCSPISGHKSVSWYQQVLGQGPQFIFQYYEKEERGRGNFPDRFSARQFPNYSSELNVNALLLGDSALYLCASSFLGDNSPLHFGNGTRLTVT.

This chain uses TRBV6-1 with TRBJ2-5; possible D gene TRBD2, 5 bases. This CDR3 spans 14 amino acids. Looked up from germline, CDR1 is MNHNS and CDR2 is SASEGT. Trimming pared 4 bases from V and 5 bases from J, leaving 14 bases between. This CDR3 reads CASSGFAGWETQYF. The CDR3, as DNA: TGTGCCAGCAGTGGCTTCGCGGGTTGGGAGACCCAGTACTTC.

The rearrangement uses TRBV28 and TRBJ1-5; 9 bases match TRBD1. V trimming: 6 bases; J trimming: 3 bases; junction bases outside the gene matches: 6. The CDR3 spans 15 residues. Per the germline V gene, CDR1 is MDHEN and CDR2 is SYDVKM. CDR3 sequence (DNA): TGTGCCAGCAGCCCTAACAGGGGGCTCAATCAGCCCCAGCATTTT. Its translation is CASSPNRGLNQPQHF.

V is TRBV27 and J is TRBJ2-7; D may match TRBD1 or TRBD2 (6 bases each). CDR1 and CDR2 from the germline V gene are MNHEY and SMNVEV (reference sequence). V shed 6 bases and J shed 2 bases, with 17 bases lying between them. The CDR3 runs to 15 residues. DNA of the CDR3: TGTGCCAGCAGGATCACTCCGGGGGCAACCTACGAGCAGTACTTC. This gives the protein CASRITPGATYEQYF.

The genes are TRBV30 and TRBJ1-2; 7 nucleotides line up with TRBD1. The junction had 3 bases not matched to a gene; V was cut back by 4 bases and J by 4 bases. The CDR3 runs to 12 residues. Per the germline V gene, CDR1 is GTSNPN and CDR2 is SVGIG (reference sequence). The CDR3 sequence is CAWTRDSYGYTF. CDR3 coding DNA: TGTGCCTGGACCAGGGACAGCTATGGCTACACCTTC.

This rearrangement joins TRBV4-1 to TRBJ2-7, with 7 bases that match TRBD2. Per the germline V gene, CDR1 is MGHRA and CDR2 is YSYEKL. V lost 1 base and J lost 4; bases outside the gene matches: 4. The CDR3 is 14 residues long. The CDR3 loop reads CASSQGLGGYEQYF. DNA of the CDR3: TGCGCCAGCAGCCAAGGTCTGGGGGGGTACGAGCAGTACTTC.

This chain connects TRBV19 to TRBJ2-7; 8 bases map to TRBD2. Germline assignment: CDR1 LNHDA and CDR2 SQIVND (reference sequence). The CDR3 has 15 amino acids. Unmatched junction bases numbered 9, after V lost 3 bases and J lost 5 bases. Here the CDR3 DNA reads TGTGCCAGTAGTATCGGGGGGGGCGCTTGGGACGAGCAGTACTTC. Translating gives CASSIGGGAWDEQYF. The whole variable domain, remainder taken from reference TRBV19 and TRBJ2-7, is DGGITQSPKYLFRKEGQNVTLSCEQNLNHDAMYWYRQDPGQGLRLIYYSQIVNDFQKGDIAEGYSVSREKKESFPLTVTSAQKNPTAFYLCASSIGGGAWDEQYFGPGTRLTVT.

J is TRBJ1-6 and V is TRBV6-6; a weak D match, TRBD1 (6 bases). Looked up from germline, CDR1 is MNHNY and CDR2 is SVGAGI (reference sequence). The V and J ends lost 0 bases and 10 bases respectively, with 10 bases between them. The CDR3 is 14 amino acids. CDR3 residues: CASSYSTGPSPLHF. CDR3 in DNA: TGTGCCAGCAGTTACTCGACAGGCCCGTCACCCCTCCACTTT.

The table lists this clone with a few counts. The CDR3 spells CASSYGGQPNTEAFF. The DNA for the CDR3 is TGTGCCAGCAGTTACGGGGGACAGCCGAACACTGAAGCTTTCTTT. The J gene is TRBJ1-1, the V gene TRBV6-5; 7 nucleotides match TRBD1. The V gene's germline CDR1 is MNHEY and CDR2 SVGAGI. The CDR3 contains 15 residues. V was pared by 2 bases and J by 1 base, with 4 bases of the junction left unmatched.

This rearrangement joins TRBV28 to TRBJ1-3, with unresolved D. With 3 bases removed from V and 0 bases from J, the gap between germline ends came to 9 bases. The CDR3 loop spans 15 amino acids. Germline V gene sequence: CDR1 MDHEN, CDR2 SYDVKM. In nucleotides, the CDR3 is TGTGCCAGCAGTTTGACATACAGCTCTGGAAACACCATATATTTT. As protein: CASSLTYSSGNTIYF.

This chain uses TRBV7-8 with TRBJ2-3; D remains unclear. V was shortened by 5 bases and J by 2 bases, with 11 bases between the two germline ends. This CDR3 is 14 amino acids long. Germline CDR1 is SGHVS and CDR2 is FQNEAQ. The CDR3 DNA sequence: TGTGCCAGCAGCCTGGGTTTACCCACAGATACGCAGTATTTT. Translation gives CASSLGLPTDTQYF.

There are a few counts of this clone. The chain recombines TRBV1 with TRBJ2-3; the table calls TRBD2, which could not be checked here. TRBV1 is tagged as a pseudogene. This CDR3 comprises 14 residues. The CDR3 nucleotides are TGCACCAGCGCCGGGGGGACTTGCACAGATACGCAGTATTTT. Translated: CTSAGGTCTDTQYF.

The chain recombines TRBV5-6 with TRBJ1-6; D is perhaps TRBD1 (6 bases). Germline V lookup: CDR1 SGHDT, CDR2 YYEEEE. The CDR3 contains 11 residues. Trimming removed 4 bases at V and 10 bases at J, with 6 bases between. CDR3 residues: CASSGGSPLHF. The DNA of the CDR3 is TGTGCCAGCAGCGGGGGCTCACCCCTCCACTTT.

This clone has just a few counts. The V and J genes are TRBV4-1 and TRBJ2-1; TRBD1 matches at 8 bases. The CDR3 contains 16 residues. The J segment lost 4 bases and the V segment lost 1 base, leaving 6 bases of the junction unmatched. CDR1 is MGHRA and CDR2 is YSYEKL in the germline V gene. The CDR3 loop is CASSQGDRGYYNEQFF. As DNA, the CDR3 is TGCGCCAGCAGCCAAGGTGACAGGGGCTATTACAATGAGCAGTTCTTC.

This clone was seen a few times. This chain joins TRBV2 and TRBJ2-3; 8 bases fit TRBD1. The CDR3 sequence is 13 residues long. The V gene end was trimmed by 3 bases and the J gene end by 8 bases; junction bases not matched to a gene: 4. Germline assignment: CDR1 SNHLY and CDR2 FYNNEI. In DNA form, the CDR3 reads TGTGCCAGCAGTGAGAGGACAGGGCGTACGCAGTATTTT. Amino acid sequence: CASSERTGRTQYF.